The clone carrying this TCR beta chain was counted a few times. Libraries were prepared by immunoSEQ multiplex PCR; TCRdb keeps only in-frame clonotypes and omits some of them. The sample lists roughly 24,000 clones; about 76% were seen once. The entry originates in a study of blood T cell repertoires in COVID-19. Overall study: Acute and convalescent COVID-19 samples came from the United States, Italy and Spain. PBMCs, B-cell-depleted T cells, or T cells provided the cDNA or gDNA that made up the material.

CDR1 MDHEN and CDR2 SYDVKM come from the germline V gene. There are 15 residues in the CDR3. Germline trimming cut 3 bases from V and 7 bases from J; bases unmatched to any gene: 5. V gene TRBV28 combines with J gene TRBJ1-4; TRBD1 matches 10 bases. Sequenced sample: peripheral blood. The receptor was isolated from a man older than 75 with active or convalescent COVID-19. The CDR3 coding sequence is TGTGCCAGCAGTTTCACCGGGACAGGGGTTGAAAAACTGTTTTTT. It translates to CASSFTGTGVEKLFF.